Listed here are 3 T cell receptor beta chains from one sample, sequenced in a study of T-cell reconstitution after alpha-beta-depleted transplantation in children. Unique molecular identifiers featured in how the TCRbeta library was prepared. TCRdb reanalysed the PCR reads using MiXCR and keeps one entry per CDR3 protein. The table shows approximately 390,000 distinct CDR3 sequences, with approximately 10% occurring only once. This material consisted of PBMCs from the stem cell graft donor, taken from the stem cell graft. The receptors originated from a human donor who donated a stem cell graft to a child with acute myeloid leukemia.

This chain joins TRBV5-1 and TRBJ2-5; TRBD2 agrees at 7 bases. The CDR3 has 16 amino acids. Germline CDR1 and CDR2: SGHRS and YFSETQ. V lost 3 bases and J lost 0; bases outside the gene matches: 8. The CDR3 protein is CASSSMFGGDQETQYF. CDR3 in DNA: TGCGCCAGCAGCTCAATGTTTGGGGGGGACCAAGAGACCCAGTACTTC. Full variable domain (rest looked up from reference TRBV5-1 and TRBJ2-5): KAGVTQTPRYLIKTRGQQVTLSCSPISGHRSVSWYQQTPGQGLQFLFEYFSETQRNKGNFPGRFSGRQFSNSRSEMNVSTLELGDSALYLCASSSMFGGDQETQYFGPGTRLLVL.

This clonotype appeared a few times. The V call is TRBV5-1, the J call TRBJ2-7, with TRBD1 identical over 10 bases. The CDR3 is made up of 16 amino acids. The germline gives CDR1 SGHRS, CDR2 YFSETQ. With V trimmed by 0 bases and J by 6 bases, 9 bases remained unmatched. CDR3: CASSLAGTGAGLEQYF. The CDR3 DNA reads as TGCGCCAGCAGCTTGGCCGGGACAGGGGCGGGGCTCGAGCAGTACTTC. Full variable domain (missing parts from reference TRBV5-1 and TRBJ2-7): KAGVTQTPRYLIKTRGQQVTLSCSPISGHRSVSWYQQTPGQGLQFLFEYFSETQRNKGNFPGRFSGRQFSNSRSEMNVSTLELGDSALYLCASSLAGTGAGLEQYFGPGTRLTVT.

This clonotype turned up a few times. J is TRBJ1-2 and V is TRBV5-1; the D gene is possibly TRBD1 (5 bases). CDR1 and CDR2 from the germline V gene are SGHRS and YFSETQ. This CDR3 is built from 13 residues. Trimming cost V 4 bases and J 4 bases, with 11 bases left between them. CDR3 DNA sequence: TGCGCCAGCAGCCGGGATGGGGGCTATGGCTACACCTTC. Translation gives CASSRDGGYGYTF.